This entry lists 14 T cell receptor beta chains sequenced from one sample in a study of blood T cell repertoires in COVID-19. Using immunoSEQ multiplex PCR, the repertoire was profiled, and TCRdb retains in-frame clones only, with some absent. In the table there are about 400,000 clones, about 89% of which are singletons. Sequencing was carried out using peripheral blood. The receptors were sampled from a man aged 40-49 years with acute or convalescent COVID-19.

The chain employs TRBV6-5 and TRBJ2-5; 11 bases agree with TRBD2. Per germline, CDR1 MNHEY and CDR2 SVGAGI. J was trimmed by 5 bases and V by 5 bases; bases with no gene match: 4. This CDR3 contains 14 residues. In DNA form, the CDR3 reads TGTGCCAGCAGTCAGGGACTAGCGGTGGAGACCCAGTACTTC. Its protein is CASSQGLAVETQYF.

V is TRBV9 and J is TRBJ1-1; 9 nucleotides agree with TRBD1. Per the germline V gene, CDR1 is SGDLS and CDR2 is YYNGEE. This CDR3 comprises 17 residues. V was pared by 0 bases and J by 4 bases, with 10 bases of the junction left unmatched. The CDR3 nucleotides are TGTGCCAGCAGCGTAGCCCCTAGGACAGGGGCTGGCACTGAAGCTTTCTTT. It is translated as CASSVAPRTGAGTEAFF.

This chain's CDR3 is CASSVNPTGLDTQYF. The CDR3 region has the DNA TGTGCCAGCAGCGTAAACCCGACAGGCTTAGATACGCAGTATTTT. The rearrangement uses TRBV11-1 and TRBJ2-3; tentatively, D is TRBD1 (6 bases). Germline loops: CDR1 SGHAT, CDR2 FQDESV (reference sequence). V was clipped by 5 bases and J by 5 bases, with 17 bases between them. The CDR3 covers 15 residues.

This clone was detected only a few times. The chain employs TRBV5-1 and TRBJ2-7, with 11 bases that match TRBD1. Trimming took 2 bases from V and 6 from J; bases not matched to a gene: 10. CDR1 is SGHRS and CDR2 is YFSETQ in the germline V gene. The CDR3 has 16 amino acids. This CDR3 reads CASSLRTGGTVGEQYF. In nucleotides, the CDR3 is TGCGCCAGCAGCTTACGGACAGGGGGCACGGTCGGCGAGCAGTACTTC.

This chain connects TRBV7-9 to TRBJ2-7, with 9 bases aligning to TRBD1. This CDR3 contains 14 residues. V was clipped by 5 bases and J by 5 bases; unmatched bases: 7. Germline-derived CDR1 and CDR2 are SEHNR and FQNEAQ (reference sequence). The CDR3 loop reads CASSPRDRDHEQYF. The DNA of the CDR3 is TGTGCCAGCAGCCCGAGGGACAGGGACCACGAGCAGTACTTC. Full variable domain (rest looked up from reference TRBV7-9 and TRBJ2-7): DTGVSQNPRHKITKRGQNVTFRCDPISEHNRLYWYRQTLGQGPEFLTYFQNEAQLEKSRLLSDRFSAERPKGSFSTLEIQRTEQGDSAMYLCASSPRDRDHEQYFGPGTRLTVT.

V usage is TRBV5-1 and J usage is TRBJ2-3, with D possibly matching TRBD2 (6 bases). CDR1 is SGHRS and CDR2 is YFSETQ in the germline V gene. Trimming left V 7 bases short and J 0 bases short, with 9 bases between. CDR3 length: 13 residues. CDR3 in amino acids: CASGTPSTDTQYF. The CDR3 DNA is TGCGCCAGCGGGACTCCTAGCACAGATACGCAGTATTTT.

A note on this clone: Other DNA sequences in the sample encode the same CDR3. The chain uses TRBV6-5 and TRBJ1-1; possible D gene TRBD1, 5 bases. This CDR3 has 11 amino acids. Germline-derived CDR1 and CDR2 are MNHEY and SVGAGI. Trimming removed 5 bases at V and 5 bases at J, with 6 bases between. The CDR3 DNA reads TGTGCCAGCAGTCGGGGGACTGAAGCTTTCTTT. Protein sequence: CASSRGTEAFF.

This chain joins TRBV6-2 or TRBV6-3 and TRBJ2-1, with a weak D call TRBD1 (6 bases). Deletions cut 4 bases from V and 9 bases from J, with 16 bases between. The CDR3 covers 14 residues. Germline-derived CDR1 and CDR2 are MNHEY and SVGEGT. CDR3 in DNA: TGTGCCAGCAGTTTACCTCACAGGGCTACTGAGCAGTTCTTC. It codes for CASSLPHRATEQFF.

The rearrangement uses TRBV7-9 and TRBJ2-1; 9 bases line up with TRBD2. CDR3 length: 19 amino acids. Germline V gives CDR1 SEHNR, CDR2 FQNEAQ (reference sequence). The J segment lost 4 bases and the V segment lost 4 bases, leaving 17 bases of the junction unmatched. As DNA, the CDR3 is TGTGCCAGCAGCTCGGGGGGTAGCGGGAGCTACCCTCATTACAATGAGCAGTTCTTC. It translates to CASSSGGSGSYPHYNEQFF.

The gene calls are TRBV28 and TRBJ2-2; TRBD2 might be the D (6 bases). This CDR3 comprises 15 residues. From germline, CDR1 is MDHEN and CDR2 SYDVKM. V was shortened by 3 bases and J by 3 bases, with 11 bases between the two germline ends. The DNA of the CDR3 is TGTGCCAGCAGTTTGCCAGGAGGGGACACCGGGGAGCTGTTTTTT. This gives the protein CASSLPGGDTGELFF.

The rearrangement joins TRBV28 to TRBJ2-4, with a tentative D call TRBD1 (6 bases). V was trimmed by 5 bases and J by 2 bases, leaving 13 bases between them. CDR3 length equals 15 residues. Germline V gene data show CDR1 as MDHEN and CDR2 as SYDVKM. The CDR3 sequence is CASSGNRETKNIQYF. The CDR3 DNA reads as TGTGCCAGCAGTGGTAACAGGGAAACCAAAAACATTCAGTACTTC. Looking up the rest from reference TRBV28 and TRBJ2-4 gives the full variable domain: DVKVTQSSRYLVKRTGEKVFLECVQDMDHENMFWYRQDPGLGLRLIYFSYDVKMKEKGDIPEGYSVSREKKERFSLILESASTNQTSMYLCASSGNRETKNIQYFGAGTRLSVL.

This chain links TRBV6-5 with TRBJ1-5, with TRBD1 matching 7 bases. CDR1 is MNHEY, CDR2 SVGAGI, per germline. V trimming: 6 bases; J trimming: 8 bases; junction bases outside the gene matches: 4. The CDR3 contains 12 residues. The CDR3 coding sequence is TGTGCCAGCAGACGTACAGGGGAGCCCCAGCATTTT. It is translated as CASRRTGEPQHF.

The chain joins TRBV11-1 to TRBJ2-3; no reliable D call. This CDR3 contains 13 residues. CDR1 and CDR2 (germline): SGHAT, FQDESV (reference sequence). V shed 5 bases and J shed 0 bases, with 6 bases lying between them. The CDR3 bases are TGTGCCAGCAGCCAACTGAGCACAGATACGCAGTATTTT. This encodes CASSQLSTDTQYF.

A single count supports this clone. The chain combines TRBV3-1 (or the pseudogene TRBV3-2) with TRBJ1-1, with 7 bases aligning to TRBD1. V trimming: 4 bases; J trimming: 4 bases; junction bases outside the gene matches: 6. CDR3 length equals 14 residues. Germline CDR1 and CDR2: LGHDT and YNNKEL (reference sequence). In DNA, the CDR3 is TGTGCCAGCAGCCGAGACAGGGTGAGCACTGAAGCTTTCTTT. It specifies CASSRDRVSTEAFF.